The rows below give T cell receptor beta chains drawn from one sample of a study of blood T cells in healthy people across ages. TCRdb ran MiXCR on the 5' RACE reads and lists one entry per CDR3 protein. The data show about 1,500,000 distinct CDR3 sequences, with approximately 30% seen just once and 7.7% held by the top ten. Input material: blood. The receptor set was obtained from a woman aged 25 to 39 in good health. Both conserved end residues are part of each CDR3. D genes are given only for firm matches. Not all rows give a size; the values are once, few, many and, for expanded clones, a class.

TGCGCCAGCAGCCAAGATCAGGGCCTATACGAGCAGTACTTC	CASSQDQGLYEQYF	NA	NA	TRBJ2-7	TRBV4-1
TGCGCCAGCAGCATTGACAGACGCTACGAGCAGTACTTC	CASSIDRRYEQYF	NA	NA	TRBJ2-7	TRBV5-1
TGTGCCAGCAGCTTAGACAGGGGGGATTCCAATGAGCAGTTCTTC	CASSLDRGDSNEQFF	few	TRBD1	TRBJ2-1	TRBV7-3
TGCGCCAGCAGCCAAGACCCTGACTCGACTGAAGCTTTCTTT	CASSQDPDSTEAFF	NA	NA	TRBJ1-1	TRBV4-1
TGTGCCATAACGACAGGGGCCGGGGAGACCCAGTACTTC	CAITTGAGETQYF	NA	TRBD1	TRBJ2-5	TRBV5-4
TGTGCCAGCAGCCAAGATATAAGGAATGAGCAGTTCTTC	CASSQDIRNEQFF	NA	NA	TRBJ2-1	TRBV14
TGTGCCAGCAGCTTAAAGGAGGAGTTGGTGGTAAATGAGCAGTTCTTC	CASSLKEELVVNEQFF	NA	NA	TRBJ2-1	TRBV7-9
TGCAGTGCCCCCAGGACACTGGGGAACACTGAAGCTTTCTTT	CSAPRTLGNTEAFF	NA	NA	TRBJ1-1	TRBV20-1
TGTGCCAGCAGCCAAGAACTGTCTAGCGGGCTCGTGGAGACCCAGTACTTC	CASSQELSSGLVETQYF	NA	TRBD2	TRBJ2-5	TRBV3-1
TGTGCCAGCAGCGCGAATCGGGGGGCCCCGTTGGATGAGCAGTTCTTC	CASSANRGAPLDEQFF	NA	NA	TRBJ2-1	TRBV9
TGCAGCGCCGAACAGGGGGCTCTCTACGAGCAGTACTTC	CSAEQGALYEQYF	NA	TRBD1	TRBJ2-7	TRBV29-1
TGTGCCAGCAGCTTAGTGCGATCGGGGCTAATGGGGAAAGCTTTCTTT	CASSLVRSGLMGKAFF	NA	NA	TRBJ1-1	TRBV7-8
TGCAGTGCTAGGACTAGCGGAGCCAACGTCCTGACTTTC	CSARTSGANVLTF	many	TRBD2	TRBJ2-6	TRBV20-1
TGTGCCAGCAGTTACCTCGCGGGAGTCGAATTTGCGAACACCGGGGAGCTGTTTTTT	CASSYLAGVEFANTGELFF	few	TRBD2	TRBJ2-2	TRBV6-2/TRBV6-3
TGCAGCGTTGAAGAAGACAGGGTTACTGAAGCTTTCTTT	CSVEEDRVTEAFF	few	TRBD1	TRBJ1-1	TRBV29-1
TGCAGTGCTAGACAGGACAGGGGGCGGAACGAGCAGTACTTC	CSARQDRGRNEQYF	many	TRBD1	TRBJ2-7	TRBV20-1
TGTGCCAGCAGTGCAGGGGGCGCAAGGGACAATCAGCCCCAGCATTTT	CASSAGGARDNQPQHF	few	TRBD1	TRBJ1-5	TRBV28
TGTGCCAGCAGCCAAGATTGGGGGACAGGGGCTCGTGAGCAGTACTTC	CASSQDWGTGAREQYF	many	TRBD1	TRBJ2-7	TRBV4-2
TGTGCCAGCAGTGGATCCGGGACAGGGAAAGAGACCCAGTACTTC	CASSGSGTGKETQYF	few	TRBD1	TRBJ2-5	TRBV28
TGTGCCAGCAGCTTATTACAGGGGGTCTACAATGAGCAGTTCTTC	CASSLLQGVYNEQFF	few	TRBD1	TRBJ2-1	TRBV7-2
TGTGCCAGCAGAAAGGACAGCTTGAACACTGAAACTTTCTTT	CASRKDSLNTETFF	once	NA	TRBJ1-1	TRBV7-2
TGCGCCAGCAGCTTGGCCCAGGGAGACGGGGAGCTGTTTTTT	CASSLAQGDGELFF	NA	NA	TRBJ2-2	TRBV5-1
TGTGCCAGCAGCTTAGTGGGCCTAGCGGGTCTCTCGCAGTATTTT	CASSLVGLAGLSQYF	few	TRBD2	TRBJ2-3	TRBV7-9
TGTGCCAGCAGTTTCTCCGGATACTATGGCTACACCTTC	CASSFSGYYGYTF	few	NA	TRBJ1-2	TRBV12-3/TRBV12-4
TGCGCCAGCAGCTCTGAGGCAGGCTTGAACACTGAAGCTTTCTTT	CASSSEAGLNTEAFF	few	NA	TRBJ1-1	TRBV5-1
TGTGCCAGCACCCTGGACAGGGCCACCGGGGAGCTGTTTTTT	CASTLDRATGELFF	NA	TRBD1	TRBJ2-2	TRBV6-6
TGCAGTGCTATGGAGACAGGGGGCGCAAATTCACCCCTCCACTTT	CSAMETGGANSPLHF	NA	TRBD1	TRBJ1-6	TRBV20-1
TGTGCCAGCAGTTACTCCCCGGCTGGCTACGAGCAGTACTTC	CASSYSPAGYEQYF	few	NA	TRBJ2-7	TRBV6-5
TGTGCCAGCAGCTTGGGGTGGAGTAACAATGAGCAGCTCTTC	CASSLGWSNNEQLF	NA	NA	TRBJ2-1	TRBV5-6